The clone carrying this T cell receptor beta chain was detected many times. The antigen remains unidentified. TCRdb ran MiXCR on the reads and lists one entry per CDR3 protein. This table holds about 920,000 distinct CDR3 sequences, roughly a third found once. The CDR3 totals 15 residues. Germline V gene data show CDR1 as LNHDA and CDR2 as SQIVND (reference sequence). V lost 9 bases to trimming and J lost 0 bases; unmatched junction nucleotides: 7. This record comes from a study of T cell repertoires in cytomegalovirus infection. The TCR sequence derives from a human donor in good health (CMV status not recorded). Some clones in this sample may be carry-over from other donors' samples. The chain is built from TRBV19 and TRBJ2-1; 8 nucleotides align to TRBD1. The sample consisted of cultured CD8+ T cells from PBMCs, taken from culture after CMV antigen stimulation. The CDR3 sequence is CASSRTGSSYNEQFF. As DNA, the CDR3 is TGTGCCAGCAGTCGGACAGGGAGCTCCTACAATGAGCAGTTCTTC.